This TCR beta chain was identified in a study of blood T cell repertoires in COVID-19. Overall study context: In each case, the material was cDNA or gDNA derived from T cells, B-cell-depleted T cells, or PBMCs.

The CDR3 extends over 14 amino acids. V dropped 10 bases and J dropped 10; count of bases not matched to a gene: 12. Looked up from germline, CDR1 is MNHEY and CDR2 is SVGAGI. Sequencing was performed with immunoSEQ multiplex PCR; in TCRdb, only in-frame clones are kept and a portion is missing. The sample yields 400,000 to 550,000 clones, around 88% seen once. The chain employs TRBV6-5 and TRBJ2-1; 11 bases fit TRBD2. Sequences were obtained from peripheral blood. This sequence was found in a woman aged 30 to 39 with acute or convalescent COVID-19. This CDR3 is CATQRLAGGNEQFF. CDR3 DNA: TGTGCCACCCAGCGGCTAGCGGGGGGAAACGAGCAGTTCTTC.